The present T cell receptor (beta chain) was sequenced within a study of T cells in localized non-small cell lung cancer. Study-wide results and caveats: With higher T cell density in blood came longer overall survival. Uninvolved adjacent lung showed the highest T cell clonality, exceeding tumor. Among the top 100 tumor clones, a median approximately 60 appeared in adjacent lung. Because sequencing included only one region (of the tumor), heterogeneity remains possible.

The CDR3 is made up of 14 amino acids. V was trimmed by 3 bases and J by 2 bases, leaving 12 bases between them. The germline V gene encodes CDR1 SGHDT and CDR2 YYEEEE. This clone has just one count. Antigen specificity is unknown. Repertoires were generated with immunoSEQ multiplex PCR, while TCRdb's copy carries only in-frame clones and drops some. The repertoire holds approximately 60,000 clones, with 85% to 90% as singletons. This chain connects TRBV5-6 to TRBJ2-7; tentatively, D is TRBD1 (6 bases). Sequences were derived from peripheral blood, sampled before any cancer treatment. The clonotype comes from a woman aged 35 to 75 with stage I lung adenocarcinoma. The CDR3 is CASSSGDRTYEQYF. The CDR3, as DNA: TGTGCCAGCAGCTCAGGTGACAGGACCTACGAGCAGTACTTC.